Listed below are T cell receptor beta chains from one sample, sequenced in a study of T cell responses to AZD1222 COVID-19 vaccine. TCRdb's table, derived via immunoSEQ multiplex PCR, lists solely in-frame clones and lacks some. The data contain 45,000 to 70,000 clones, roughly 86% of them singletons. This specimen was peripheral blood, taken on day 0 of AZD1222 vaccination. These receptors were obtained from an adult in good health. Both conserved end residues are part of each CDR3.

TRBV7-9 | CASSLQGGGTEAFF
TRBV7-9 | CASSLARGAGESGTEAFF
TRBV5-4 | CASSLDFSNYGYTF
TRBV19 | CASSILGSPLHF
TRBV4-2 | CASSLKQQAGTGDNQPQHF
TRBV28 | CASSLVRTRGSTDTQYF
TRBV6-5 | CASSTTGAGYGYTF
TRBV28 | CASSLGSNTEAFF
TRBV7-2 | CASSLVQGGRQPQHF
TRBV6-8 | CASSYFIGGLRWSNQPQHF
TRBV7-2 | CASSFGFGGANDNEQFF
TRBV14 | CASSQDRGLSRYYGYTF
TRBV16 | CASRRNRGQNTEAFF
TRBV4-2 | CASSQRGSSNEQFF
TRBV6-5 | CASSLGLRMNTEAFF
TRBV28 | CASSFPLRVGLEDEQYF
TRBV7-9 | CASSADDTQYF
TRBV18 | CASSPSAQGDTQYF